This is a list of T cell receptor beta chains from one sample in a study of shared clonotypes between healthy human individuals. The table came from immunoSEQ multiplex PCR; TCRdb's copy has only in-frame clones and leaves some out. The sample carries about 1 million clones, about three quarters recorded once. The sample taken for sequencing was memory CD4+ T cells sorted from blood. The source of these receptors is a man aged 18-30 years in good health. Both conserved end residues are part of each CDR3. Each record gives: clone size, V gene, D gene, J gene, CDR3 DNA, CDR3 protein. A D gene is named only where the DNA matches it firmly. Size is stated for part of the rows, as once, few or many counts, or as a class when the clone is expanded.

NA,TRBV4-3,NA,TRBJ1-6,TGCGCCAGCAGCCAAGGAGGACTGTCCAATTCACCCCTCCACTTT,CASSQGGLSNSPLHF
NA,TRBV7-2,TRBD2,TRBJ2-7,TGTGCCAGCAGCTTTACTAGCGGGAGTAGCGCCGAGCAGTACTTC,CASSFTSGSSAEQYF
NA,TRBV28,NA,TRBJ1-2,TGTGCCAGCAGTTTAGGGGTAGGGAACTATGGCTACACCTTC,CASSLGVGNYGYTF
NA,TRBV30,NA,TRBJ1-2,TGTGCCTGGGACCACTTTGGAGGGAGGGGCTATGGCTACACCTTC,CAWDHFGGRGYGYTF
NA,TRBV4-2,NA,TRBJ1-4,TGTGCCAGCAGCCAAACAGGGTCTGTGGAAAAACTGTTTTTT,CASSQTGSVEKLFF
once,TRBV6-4,NA,TRBJ1-1,TGTGCCAGCAGCCAAAACCAGGGCATCACTGAAGCTTTCTTT,CASSQNQGITEAFF
NA,TRBV29-1,TRBD1,TRBJ1-2,TGCAGCGCAACAGGGGGCCAGGGCTATGGCTACACCTTC,CSATGGQGYGYTF
NA,TRBV30,NA,TRBJ1-3,TGTGCCTGGAGTGTACCGGCAGCCGGAAACACCATATATTTT,CAWSVPAAGNTIYF
NA,TRBV10-1,NA,TRBJ2-1,TGCGCCAGCAGTGCCCAACATAGGGATGAGCAGTTCTTC,CASSAQHRDEQFF
NA,TRBV7-2,NA,TRBJ1-2,TGTGCCAGCAGCCCGGCGGGGGACTATGGCTACACCTTC,CASSPAGDYGYTF
NA,TRBV28,NA,TRBJ1-1,TGTGCCAGCACCGTTATAGGAAAGGTGATCTTCACTGAAGCTTTCTTT,CASTVIGKVIFTEAFF
NA,TRBV7-2,TRBD1,TRBJ2-5,TGTGCCAGCAGCTTAGTGACGTCAGGGGGCCGAATTTACCAAGAGACCCAGTACTTC,CASSLVTSGGRIYQETQYF
NA,TRBV9,TRBD1,TRBJ1-1,TGTGCCAGCAGCGTGGGACAGACGAACACTGAAGCTTTCTTT,CASSVGQTNTEAFF
NA,TRBV29-1,NA,TRBJ2-4,TGCAGCGTCTCCCAACAGGGAGCCAAAAACATTCAGTACTTC,CSVSQQGAKNIQYF
NA,TRBV6-1,TRBD2,TRBJ2-3,TGTGCCAGCAGTGTAGCGGGAGGGCCTCCAGATACGCAGTATTTT,CASSVAGGPPDTQYF
NA,TRBV4-2,NA,TRBJ1-2,TGTGCCAGCAGCCAAGATATAGGCAGCCCCTATGGCTACACCTTC,CASSQDIGSPYGYTF
NA,TRBV15,NA,TRBJ1-3,TGTGCCACCAGCAGAGGATCGTCAAGCTCTGGAAACACCATATATTTT,CATSRGSSSSGNTIYF
NA,TRBV7-9,NA,TRBJ1-1,TGTGCCAGCAGCTCCCAGAAGGGGACCGAAGCTTTCTTT,CASSSQKGTEAFF
NA,TRBV18,NA,TRBJ2-7,TGTGCCAGCTCACCGTTAACGGGACTCCAGAGCGAGCAGTACTTC,CASSPLTGLQSEQYF
NA,TRBV4-1,NA,TRBJ2-6,TGCGCCAGCAGCCAAGATCTAGTAGTCGCCGGGGCCAACGTCCTGACTTTC,CASSQDLVVAGANVLTF
NA,TRBV5-4,TRBD1,TRBJ2-2,TGTGCCAGCAGCTCCGACAGGGGAACCGGGGAGCTGTTTTTT,CASSSDRGTGELFF
NA,TRBV30,NA,TRBJ1-2,TGTGCCTGGAGTTTTAGGGTATCAGACTATGGCTACACCTTC,CAWSFRVSDYGYTF
NA,TRBV9,NA,TRBJ2-5,TGTGCCAGCAGTTCCCGTCAGGGTAACGGAGAGACCCAGTACTTC,CASSSRQGNGETQYF
NA,TRBV19,TRBD2,TRBJ2-3,TGTGCCAGTAGTTCCGGGGGGGCTAGCACAGATACGCAGTATTTT,CASSSGGASTDTQYF
NA,TRBV5-4,TRBD2,TRBJ2-7,TGTGCCAGCAGCTTGACTAGCGGGAGGGGGTACGAGCAGTACTTC,CASSLTSGRGYEQYF
many,TRBV25-1,TRBD1,TRBJ2-3,TGTGCCAGCAGTCATACAGGGGATTACACAGATACGCAGTATTTT,CASSHTGDYTDTQYF
NA,TRBV6-1,NA,TRBJ2-3,TGTGCCAGCAGTACTAGGGGGACGCAGTATTTT,CASSTRGTQYF
NA,TRBV7-8,TRBD1,TRBJ1-5,TGTGCCAGCAGCAACAGGGGTCCCCCCAATCAGCCCCAGCATTTT,CASSNRGPPNQPQHF
NA,TRBV9,NA,TRBJ1-4,TGTGCCAGCAGCGACCAGGGGAATAATGAAAAACTGTTTTTT,CASSDQGNNEKLFF
NA,TRBV7-8,NA,TRBJ2-2,TGTGCCAGCAGCTTAGTCTCGTTCGCGAACACCGGGGAGCTGTTTTTT,CASSLVSFANTGELFF
NA,TRBV15,NA,TRBJ1-4,TGTGCCACCAGCAGAGATCGATCGGGGGTCGGGGAAAAACTGTTTTTT,CATSRDRSGVGEKLFF
NA,TRBV30,NA,TRBJ2-3,TGTGCCTGGAGTGAGGGGGGTGGCCGCACAGATACGCAGTATTTT,CAWSEGGGRTDTQYF
NA,TRBV9,TRBD2,TRBJ2-3,TGTGCCAGCAGCGGAGATAGCGGGAGTCTTGATACGCAGTATTTT,CASSGDSGSLDTQYF
NA,TRBV21-1,NA,TRBJ2-7,TGTGCCAGCAGCAAAGGCTGGGACAGCTCCTACGAGCAGTACTTC,CASSKGWDSSYEQYF
NA,TRBV5-1,NA,TRBJ2-2,TGCGCCAGCAGCTTAATCTTCGAGGGGGAGCTGTTTTTT,CASSLIFEGELFF
few,TRBV12-5,NA,TRBJ2-5,TGTGCTAGTGGTTTGAACACCCAGGGGACGGACTTC,CASGLNTQGTDF
NA,TRBV7-2,TRBD1,TRBJ1-6,TGTGCCAGCAGCCTCGACAGGGGTTTCAATTCACCCCTCCACTTT,CASSLDRGFNSPLHF
few,TRBV14,NA,TRBJ1-2,TGTGCCAGCAGCCAAGATCATGGGGTCGGGGGCTACACCTTC,CASSQDHGVGGYTF
NA,TRBV7-2,NA,TRBJ2-1,TGTGCCAGCAGCTTAGGGTCTAGACTACAAAATGAGCAGTTCTTC,CASSLGSRLQNEQFF
NA,TRBV29-1,TRBD2,TRBJ2-3,TGCAGCGCCACCCCGGGGGGAAGCACAGATACGCAGTATTTT,CSATPGGSTDTQYF
NA,TRBV19,TRBD1,TRBJ2-6,TGTGCCAGTAGTAGACAGGGATCCGGGGCCAACGTCCTGACTTTC,CASSRQGSGANVLTF
many,TRBV9,TRBD2,TRBJ2-5,TGTGCCAGCAGCGTAGGGGCTAGCGGGAGGGCCCCAATGAAGGAGACCCAGTACTTC,CASSVGASGRAPMKETQYF
NA,TRBV19,TRBD1,TRBJ1-5,TGTGCCAGTAGTACGACAGGGGCTTTTCATCAGCCCCAGCATTTT,CASSTTGAFHQPQHF
NA,TRBV7-6,NA,TRBJ2-1,TGTGCCAGCAGCTTAACCCCCGGACGGTACAATGAGCAGTTCTTC,CASSLTPGRYNEQFF
NA,TRBV9,TRBD1,TRBJ1-2,TGTGCCAGCAGCGTGGGAGGACAGGGGCTTTCCTATGGCTACACCTTC,CASSVGGQGLSYGYTF
once,TRBV30,NA,TRBJ1-2,TGTGCCTGGAGTTCAGGGATCTATGGCTACACCTTC,CAWSSGIYGYTF
NA,TRBV10-3,TRBD2,TRBJ2-1,TGTGCCATCTCCGGGAGACGGGCTAGCGGGACGCCTGTTGATGAGCAGTTCTTC,CAISGRRASGTPVDEQFF
NA,TRBV4-2,TRBD2,TRBJ2-7,TGTGCCAGCAGCCAAGAAATCGCCCGGTTGGCTAGCGGGGGGGGTTCCTACGAGCAGTACTTC,CASSQEIARLASGGGSYEQYF
many,TRBV6-5,NA,TRBJ1-2,TGTGCCAGCGCCTCGACAGGTTCCTATGGCTACACCTTC,CASASTGSYGYTF
NA,TRBV28,NA,TRBJ1-2,TGTGCCAGCAGACCCACAGGAGGGGGTATAGGGGGCTACACCTTC,CASRPTGGGIGGYTF
NA,TRBV4-1,NA,TRBJ1-5,TGCGCCAGCAGCCAATATCAGAATTCAAATCAGCCCCAGCATTTT,CASSQYQNSNQPQHF
NA,TRBV2,TRBD2,TRBJ2-5,TGTGCCAGCAGGCTGGGACTAGCGGGACAAGAGACCCAGTACTTC,CASRLGLAGQETQYF